This T cell receptor beta chain was documented in a study of blood T cells in healthy people across ages. Findings and limits, study-wide: Diversity figures based on one million T cells were deemed too low.

The CDR3 has 17 amino acids. Germline V gives CDR1 SGHVS, CDR2 FNYEAQ. Trimming at V came to 1 base and at J to 4 bases, leaving 8 bases not matched to a gene. Many counts were recorded for this clonotype. Its antigen is as yet unknown. Extraction yielded at least 6 micrograms of total RNA per sample. The use of a sample-barcoded 5' primer and a J-beta primer mix characterized a second PCR of roughly 6 to 11 cycles. One entry per CDR3 protein results from TCRdb running MiXCR on the 5' RACE reads. The sample has about 700,000 distinct CDR3 sequences, about a third seen once. Sequenced sample: blood. This TCR was recovered from a woman over 75 in good health. The rearrangement links TRBV7-6 to TRBJ1-2; 11 bases fit TRBD1. In DNA form, the CDR3 reads TGTGCCAGCAGCTTAGGCCTGGGACAGGGGGAGGGCTATGGCTACACCTTC. Amino acids: CASSLGLGQGEGYGYTF.